This is a list of T cell receptor beta chains from one sample in a study of cytomegalovirus exposure and HLA in healthy donors. Generated by immunoSEQ multiplex PCR, the TCRdb table keeps only in-frame clones and is missing some. The data contain tens of thousands of clones, approximately 75% of them singletons. The sequencing sample was made of PBMCs. All receptors derive from a woman aged 40 to 55 in good health and CMV-seronegative. Both conserved end residues are part of each CDR3. D genes are given only for firm matches. Clone size is not always given. Where it is, it says once, few, many or a class for expanded clones.

NA,TRBJ2-7,once,TRBV28,CASSFPRQEYEQYF,TGTGCCAGCAGTTTCCCCAGACAGGAGTACGAGCAGTACTTC
TRBD2,TRBJ2-2,NA,TRBV27,CASSLAGANTGELFF,TGTGCCAGCAGTTTAGCGGGAGCAAACACCGGGGAGCTGTTTTTT
TRBD2,TRBJ2-1,once,TRBV29-1,CSGGGGGNEQFF,TGCAGCGGGGGGGGTGGGGGCAATGAGCAGTTCTTC
NA,TRBJ1-5,NA,TRBV7-8,CASSLGAGFSNQPQHF,TGTGCCAGCAGCTTAGGGGCGGGGTTTAGCAATCAGCCCCAGCATTTT
NA,TRBJ2-5,NA,TRBV5-8,CASSAYQETQYF,TGTGCCAGCAGCGCGTACCAAGAGACCCAGTACTTC
NA,TRBJ1-2,once,TRBV2,CASSEAGTIKW,TGTGCCAGCAGTGAAGCGGGGACTATCAAGTGG
NA,TRBJ1-2,NA,TRBV5-4,CASSFLSVYTF,TGTGCCAGCAGCTTTCTCTCGGTGTACACCTTC
TRBD1,TRBJ2-7,few,TRBV4-3,CASSQRTGGSYEQYF,TGCGCCAGCAGCCAAAGGACAGGGGGCTCCTACGAGCAGTACTTC
TRBD1,TRBJ2-3,NA,TRBV5-1,CASSFGQGTDTQYF,TGCGCCAGCAGCTTTGGACAGGGTACAGATACGCAGTATTTT
TRBD1,TRBJ2-7,NA,TRBV28,CASKVQGDASYEQYF,TGTGCCAGCAAGGTCCAGGGGGATGCATCCTACGAGCAGTACTTC
TRBD1,TRBJ1-2,few,TRBV9,CASSVEPGGRGYTF,TGTGCCAGCAGCGTAGAGCCAGGGGGACGTGGCTACACCTTC
NA,TRBJ1-3,NA,TRBV9,CASSPHLRTDSGNTIYF,TGTGCCAGCAGCCCGCACCTGAGGACAGATTCTGGAAACACCATATATTTT
NA,TRBJ2-3,NA,TRBV19,CASSRRGPGGDTQYF,TGTGCCAGTAGTAGGAGGGGACCAGGTGGAGATACGCAGTATTTT
TRBD2,TRBJ2-1,NA,TRBV27,CASRWTSGSLGNPYNEQFF,TGTGCCAGCAGATGGACTAGCGGAAGCCTGGGAAACCCCTACAATGAGCAGTTCTTC
TRBD1,TRBJ1-2,NA,TRBV4-3,CASSQGDRGVYGYTF,TGCGCCAGCAGCCAAGGTGACAGGGGGGTCTATGGCTACACCTTC
TRBD2,TRBJ2-2,once,TRBV7-3,CASSLMSSGSVTGELFF,TGTGCCAGCAGCTTAATGTCTAGCGGGAGTGTTACCGGGGAGCTGTTTTTT
NA,TRBJ1-5,few,TRBV2,CASAGQSANQPQHF,TGTGCCAGCGCAGGACAGTCTGCCAATCAGCCCCAGCATTTT
TRBD2,TRBJ2-3,few,TRBV7-2,CASSPTTTSGTDTQYF,TGTGCCAGCAGCCCAACGACGACTAGCGGTACAGATACGCAGTATTTT
TRBD1,TRBJ2-7,NA,TRBV4-1,CASSQGDRAVEQYF,TGCGCCAGCAGCCAAGGGGACAGGGCAGTCGAGCAGTACTTC
NA,TRBJ2-7,NA,TRBV5-1,CASSLAQQYEQYF,TGCGCCAGCAGCTTGGCACAGCAATACGAGCAGTACTTC
NA,TRBJ2-7,NA,TRBV5-1,CASSLGYSNEQYF,TGCGCCAGCAGCTTGGGGTACAGTAACGAGCAGTACTTC
TRBD2,TRBJ2-7,NA,TRBV7-6,CASSREAGGWSEQYF,TGTGCCAGCAGCCGAGAGGCGGGGGGATGGAGCGAGCAGTACTTC
TRBD1,TRBJ1-5,NA,TRBV15,CATSSDGQENQPQHF,TGTGCCACCAGCAGCGACGGACAGGAAAATCAGCCCCAGCATTTT
NA,TRBJ2-7,NA,TRBV7-2,CASSLSSLALDEQYF,TGTGCCAGCAGCTTAAGTAGCCTAGCGTTGGACGAGCAGTACTTC
TRBD1,TRBJ1-2,NA,TRBV6-1,CASSPVDRGYGYTF,TGTGCCTCCAGCCCGGTCGACAGGGGCTATGGCTACACCTTC
NA,TRBJ2-7,NA,TRBV4-3,CASSQAGLGGYEQYF,TGCGCCAGCAGCCAAGCTGGACTGGGCGGCTACGAGCAGTACTTC
NA,TRBJ2-2,NA,TRBV5-8,CASSLAFTGELFF,TGTGCCAGCAGCTTGGCGTTCACCGGGGAGCTGTTTTTT
NA,TRBJ1-3,NA,TRBV5-6,CASSLFPSSGNTIYF,TGTGCCAGCAGCTTATTCCCCAGCTCTGGAAACACCATATATTTT
TRBD2,TRBJ2-2,NA,TRBV5-1,CASGTSGGESGELFF,TGCGCCAGCGGAACCAGCGGGGGGGAATCTGGGGAGCTGTTTTTT
TRBD2,TRBJ2-5,once,TRBV11-3,CASSFGGERQTQYF,TGTGCCAGCAGCTTCGGGGGGGAAAGGCAGACCCAGTACTTC
NA,TRBJ2-1,NA,TRBV30,CAWSGSPGGQFF,TGTGCCTGGAGTGGCTCGCCCGGGGGGCAGTTCTTC
TRBD1,TRBJ1-2,NA,TRBV5-4,CASSPRQGNYGYTF,TGTGCCAGCAGCCCACGACAGGGGAACTATGGCTACACCTTC
TRBD1,TRBJ1-4,once,TRBV6-5,CASSPGTGGEKLFF,TGTGCCAGCAGCCCCGGGACAGGAGGTGAAAAACTGTTTTTT
NA,TRBJ1-2,NA,TRBV18,CASSPQGDGYTF,TGTGCCAGCTCACCACAGGGGGATGGCTACACCTTC
TRBD1,TRBJ2-3,NA,TRBV29-1,CSVDQTGFTDTQYF,TGCAGCGTTGACCAGACAGGGTTCACAGATACGCAGTATTTT
NA,TRBJ2-3,NA,TRBV7-3,CASSHTPVGGGTDTQYF,TGTGCCAGCAGCCATACACCAGTTGGCGGGGGCACAGATACGCAGTATTTT
NA,TRBJ2-7,once,TRBV5-4,CASSFDTYEQYF,TGTGCCAGCAGCTTTGACACCTACGAGCAGTACTTC
NA,TRBJ1-2,NA,TRBV6-5,CASSYPGGSGGYTF,TGTGCCAGCAGTTACCCGGGGGGGTCTGGTGGCTACACCTTC